This T cell receptor beta chain came from a study of cytomegalovirus exposure and HLA in healthy donors. The study's findings and limits: Only CMV serostatus was available as immune exposure information. In a later analysis, TCR beta V- and J-gene trimming showed a link to a missense DCLRE1C variant. The majority of TCR sequences were rare, yet some public TCRs appeared in many donors. Per a later analysis, HLA-associated TCR beta chains showed more clonal expansion than other, equally common TCR beta chains.

J lost 4 bases, V lost 5 bases, and 9 bases had no gene match. Germline V lookup: CDR1 SNHLY, CDR2 FYNNEI. The CDR3 consists of 15 residues. A multiplex PCR was run with 60 Vbeta primers and 13 Jbeta primers. Libraries were prepared by immunoSEQ multiplex PCR; TCRdb keeps only in-frame clonotypes and omits some of them. Among around 50,000 clones listed, 72% were seen once. This clone was seen a few times. Its cognate antigen is unknown. The clonotype originates from a woman aged 50 to 60 in good health and CMV-seropositive. The chain links TRBV2 to TRBJ1-1; TRBD1 matches at 8 bases. Sequenced: PBMCs. CDR3 sequence: CASSFTQGARTEAFF. DNA for the CDR3: TGTGCCAGCAGTTTCACTCAGGGGGCGCGCACTGAAGCTTTCTTT.